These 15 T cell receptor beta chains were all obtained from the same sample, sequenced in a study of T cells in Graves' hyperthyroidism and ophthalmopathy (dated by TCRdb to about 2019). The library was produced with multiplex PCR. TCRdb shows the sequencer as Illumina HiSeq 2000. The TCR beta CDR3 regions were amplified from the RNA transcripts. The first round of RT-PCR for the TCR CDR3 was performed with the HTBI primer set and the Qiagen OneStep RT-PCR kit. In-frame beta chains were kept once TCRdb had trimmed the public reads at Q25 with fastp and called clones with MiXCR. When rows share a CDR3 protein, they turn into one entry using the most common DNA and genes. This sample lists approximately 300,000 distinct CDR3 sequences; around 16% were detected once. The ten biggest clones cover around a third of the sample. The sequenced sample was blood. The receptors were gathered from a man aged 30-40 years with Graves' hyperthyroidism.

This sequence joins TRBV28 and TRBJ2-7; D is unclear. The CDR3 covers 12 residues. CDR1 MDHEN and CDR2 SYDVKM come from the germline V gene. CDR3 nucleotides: TGTGCTTCGGCAACCCCCTCCTACGAGCAGTACTTC. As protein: CASATPSYEQYF.

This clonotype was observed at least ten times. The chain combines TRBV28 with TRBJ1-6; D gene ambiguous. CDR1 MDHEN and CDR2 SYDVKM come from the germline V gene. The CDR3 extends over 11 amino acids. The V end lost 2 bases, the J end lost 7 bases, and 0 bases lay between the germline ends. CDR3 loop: CASSLNSPLHF. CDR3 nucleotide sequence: TGTGCCAGCAGTTTAAATTCACCCCTCCACTTT.

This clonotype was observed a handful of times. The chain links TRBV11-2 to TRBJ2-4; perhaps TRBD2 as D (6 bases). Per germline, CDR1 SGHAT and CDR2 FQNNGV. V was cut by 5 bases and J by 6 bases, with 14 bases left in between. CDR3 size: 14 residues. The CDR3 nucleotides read TGTGCCAGCAGCACCGGACCGGAGGGAAACATTCAGTACTTC. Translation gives CASSTGPEGNIQYF.

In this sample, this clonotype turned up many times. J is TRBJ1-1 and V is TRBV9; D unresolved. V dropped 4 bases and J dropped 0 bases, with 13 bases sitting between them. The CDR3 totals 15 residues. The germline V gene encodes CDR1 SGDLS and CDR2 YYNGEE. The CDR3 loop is CASSRDGFMNTEAFF. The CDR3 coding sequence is TGTGCCAGCAGCCGTGACGGTTTCATGAACACTGAAGCTTTCTTT.

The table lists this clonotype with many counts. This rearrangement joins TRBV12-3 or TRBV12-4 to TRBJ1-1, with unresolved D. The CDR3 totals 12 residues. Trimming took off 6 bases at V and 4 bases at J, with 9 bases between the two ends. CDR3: CASSPGSTEAFF. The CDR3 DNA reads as TGTGCCAGCAGCCCCGGGTCCACTGAAGCTTTCTTT.

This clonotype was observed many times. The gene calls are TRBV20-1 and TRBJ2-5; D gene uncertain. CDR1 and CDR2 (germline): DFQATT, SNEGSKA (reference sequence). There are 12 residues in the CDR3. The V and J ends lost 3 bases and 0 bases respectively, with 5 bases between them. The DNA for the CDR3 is TGCAGTGCTAGGACTTACCAAGAGACCCAGTACTTC. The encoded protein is CSARTYQETQYF.

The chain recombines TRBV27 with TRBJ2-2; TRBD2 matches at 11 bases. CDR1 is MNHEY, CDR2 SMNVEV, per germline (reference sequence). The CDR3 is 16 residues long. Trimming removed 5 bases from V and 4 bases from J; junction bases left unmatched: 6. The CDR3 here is CASSLTSGRSTGELFF. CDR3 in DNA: TGTGCCAGCAGTCTCACTAGCGGGAGATCCACCGGGGAGCTGTTTTTT.

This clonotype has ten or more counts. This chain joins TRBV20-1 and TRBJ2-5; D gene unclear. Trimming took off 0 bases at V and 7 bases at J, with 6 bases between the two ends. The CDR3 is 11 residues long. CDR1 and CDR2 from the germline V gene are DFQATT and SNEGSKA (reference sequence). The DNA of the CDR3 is TGCAGTGCTAGAGATATCGGGACCCAGTACTTC. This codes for CSARDIGTQYF.

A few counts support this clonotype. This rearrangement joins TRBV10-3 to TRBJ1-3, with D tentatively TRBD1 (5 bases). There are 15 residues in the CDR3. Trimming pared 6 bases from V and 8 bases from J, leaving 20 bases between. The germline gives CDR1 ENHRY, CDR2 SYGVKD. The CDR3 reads CAIRPLDTSGDTIYF. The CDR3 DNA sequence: TGTGCCATCAGACCGTTGGACACGTCTGGGGACACCATATATTTT.

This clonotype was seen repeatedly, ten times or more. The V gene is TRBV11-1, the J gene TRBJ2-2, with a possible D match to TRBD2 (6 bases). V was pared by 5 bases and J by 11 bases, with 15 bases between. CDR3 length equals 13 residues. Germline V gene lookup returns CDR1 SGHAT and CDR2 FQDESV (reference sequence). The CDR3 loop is CASSGRRAGELFF. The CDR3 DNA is TGTGCCAGCAGCGGCAGGCGGGCGGGAGAGCTGTTTTTT. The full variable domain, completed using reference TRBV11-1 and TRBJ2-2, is EAEVAQSPRYKITEKSQAVAFWCDPISGHATLYWYRQILGQGPELLVQFQDESVVDDSQLPKDRFSAERLKGVDSTLKIQPAELGDSAMYLCASSGRRAGELFFGEGSRLTVL.

The CDR3 DNA reads as TGTGCCAGCAGTACAAGCGGGGGGGCCTACGAGCAGTACTTC. Protein product: CASSTSGGAYEQYF. V and J are TRBV2 and TRBJ2-7; 10 bases line up with TRBD2. This CDR3 has 14 amino acids. With V trimmed by 5 bases and J by 2 bases, 3 bases remained unmatched. CDR1 and CDR2 from the germline V gene are SNHLY and FYNNEI. The full variable domain, completed using reference TRBV2 and TRBJ2-7, is EPEVTQTPSHQVTQMGQEVILRCVPISNHLYFYWYRQILGQKVEFLVSFYNNEISEKSEIFDDQFSVERPDGSNFTLKIRSTKLEDSAMYFCASSTSGGAYEQYFGPGTRLTVT.

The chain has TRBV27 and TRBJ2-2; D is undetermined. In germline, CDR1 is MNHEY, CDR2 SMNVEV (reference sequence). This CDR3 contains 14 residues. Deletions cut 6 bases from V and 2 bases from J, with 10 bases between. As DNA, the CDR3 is TGTGCCAGCAGAGCTGCTCATAACACCGGGGAGCTGTTTTTT. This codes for CASRAAHNTGELFF.

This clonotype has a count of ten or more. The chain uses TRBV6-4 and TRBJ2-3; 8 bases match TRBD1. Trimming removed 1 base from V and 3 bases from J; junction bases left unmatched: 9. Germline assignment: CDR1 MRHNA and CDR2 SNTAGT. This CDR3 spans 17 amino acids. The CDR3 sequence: CASSDLKDRVKTDTQYF. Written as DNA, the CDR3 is TGTGCCAGCAGTGACTTGAAGGACAGGGTAAAGACAGATACGCAGTATTTT.

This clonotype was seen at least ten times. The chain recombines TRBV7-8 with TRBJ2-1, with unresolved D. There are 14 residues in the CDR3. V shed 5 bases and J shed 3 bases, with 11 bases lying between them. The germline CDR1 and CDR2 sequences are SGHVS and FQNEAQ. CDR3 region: CASSHSEYYNEQFF. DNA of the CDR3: TGTGCCAGCAGCCACAGCGAGTACTACAATGAGCAGTTCTTC.

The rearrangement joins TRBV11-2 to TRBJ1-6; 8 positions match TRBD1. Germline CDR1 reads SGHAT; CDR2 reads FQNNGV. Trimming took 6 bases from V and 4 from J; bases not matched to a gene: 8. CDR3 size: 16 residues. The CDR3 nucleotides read TGTGCCAGCAGAAATCCATACAGGGGGTATAATTCACCCCTCCACTTT. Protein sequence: CASRNPYRGYNSPLHF.